The rows below give T cell receptor beta chains drawn from one sample of a study of blood T cell repertoires in COVID-19. Measured with immunoSEQ multiplex PCR; TCRdb has only the in-frame clones, and not every one. The sample contains about 210,000 clones, 83% of which appear only once. Input material: peripheral blood. These receptors all stem from a man aged 45 to 65 with active or convalescent COVID-19. Each CDR3 is given with its conserved first and last residue. Fields, in order: CDR3 protein, CDR3 DNA, D gene, V gene, clone size, J gene. D genes are given only for firm matches. The size of a clone is reported for some rows only, either as once, few or many, or as a class for expanded clones.

CASSSDSIINEKLFF TGCGCCAGCAGCTCTGACAGTATTATAAATGAAAAACTGTTTTTT NA TRBV5-1 NA TRBJ1-4
CASSLSGGGNEQFF TGTGCCAGCAGTTTATCAGGCGGGGGGAATGAGCAGTTCTTC TRBD2 TRBV27 NA TRBJ2-1
CASSIGWSSYNSPLHF TGTGCCAGTAGTATTGGCTGGAGCTCCTATAATTCACCCCTCCACTTT NA TRBV19 NA TRBJ1-6
CASSLATVGEKLFF TGTGCCAGCAGCTTAGCTACGGTCGGGGAAAAACTGTTTTTT NA TRBV7-6 NA TRBJ1-4
CASSPRLVITEAFF TGTGCCAGCAGTCCCAGACTGGTAATCACTGAAGCTTTCTTT NA TRBV14 NA TRBJ1-1
CASSLILAGHSYEQYF TGTGCCAGCAGCCTCATTCTAGCGGGGCACTCCTACGAGCAGTACTTC TRBD2 TRBV11-2 NA TRBJ2-7
CASQGGPTDTQYF TGTGCCAGCCAGGGGGGCCCCACAGATACGCAGTATTTT NA TRBV10-3 NA TRBJ2-3
CASSIRTGPSNYGYTF TGCGCCAGCAGCATTAGGACAGGGCCGTCTAACTATGGCTACACCTTC TRBD1 TRBV5-1 NA TRBJ1-2
CASAPGQGGLAKNIQYF TGTGCCAGTGCACCGGGACAGGGGGGCCTAGCCAAAAACATTCAGTACTTC TRBD1 TRBV19 NA TRBJ2-4
CASSLGQKDPLHF TGTGCCAGCAGCTTGGGACAGAAGGATCCCCTCCACTTT NA TRBV5-5 NA TRBJ1-6
CASSSTGGKSPLHF TGTGCCAGCAGCTCAACAGGGGGCAAATCACCCCTCCACTTT TRBD1 TRBV7-9 once TRBJ1-6
CAWTAQGLAGRDTQYF TGTGCCTGGACCGCCCAGGGACTAGCGGGGCGCGATACGCAGTATTTT TRBD2 TRBV30 NA TRBJ2-3
CASSAGLAGTDTQYF TGCGCCAGCAGCGCAGGACTAGCGGGCACAGATACGCAGTATTTT TRBD2 TRBV5-1 NA TRBJ2-3
CASSRDRATGNTIYF TGTGCCAGCAGTAGGGACAGGGCAACCGGAAACACCATATATTTT TRBD1 TRBV9 NA TRBJ1-3
CASSLRDRGYEQYF TGCGCCAGCAGCTTGAGGGACAGGGGCTACGAGCAGTACTTC TRBD1 TRBV5-1 NA TRBJ2-7
CASSVGQGEIYGYTF TGTGCCAGCAGCGTAGGACAGGGGGAGATCTATGGCTACACCTTC TRBD1 TRBV9 NA TRBJ1-2